The 30 T cell receptor beta chains reported below all come from one sample, sequenced in a study of glioma-infiltrating T cells after dendritic cell vaccination. The time point denotes: after dendritic cell vaccination, including at tumor progression/relapse. Repertoires were generated with immunoSEQ multiplex PCR, while TCRdb's copy carries only in-frame clones and drops some. This sample has roughly 88,000 clones, with about 81% found just once. Source: blood, taken after dendritic cell vaccination. These receptors came from a human donor with glioblastoma.

The V call is TRBV7-2, the J call TRBJ2-1, with a weak D call TRBD1 (5 bases). Between the trimmed V and J ends, which lost 1 base and 3 bases, there was a span of 13 bases. Germline loops: CDR1 SGHTA, CDR2 FQGNSA. The length of the CDR3 is 16 residues. CDR3 in amino acids: CASSLGRVKYYNEQFF. The CDR3 nucleotides read TGTGCCAGCAGCTTAGGCAGGGTTAAATACTACAATGAGCAGTTCTTC.

The J gene is TRBJ2-2, the V gene TRBV2, with D uncertain. V was pared by 1 base and J by 4 bases, with 19 bases between. Looked up from germline, CDR1 is SNHLY and CDR2 is FYNNEI. CDR3 length: 18 amino acids. CDR3 region: CASSEGNIIVYPTGELFF. The CDR3 bases are TGTGCCAGCAGTGAAGGTAACATTATCGTGTACCCCACCGGGGAGCTGTTTTTT. Full variable domain (rest looked up from reference TRBV2 and TRBJ2-2): EPEVTQTPSHQVTQMGQEVILRCVPISNHLYFYWYRQILGQKVEFLVSFYNNEISEKSEIFDDQFSVERPDGSNFTLKIRSTKLEDSAMYFCASSEGNIIVYPTGELFFGEGSRLTVL.

The J gene is TRBJ2-1, the V gene TRBV6-1, with D perhaps matching TRBD2 (6 bases). This CDR3 is 14 amino acids long. Trimming pared 7 bases from V and 12 bases from J, leaving 22 bases between. Looked up from germline, CDR1 is MNHNS and CDR2 is SASEGT. The CDR3 reads CASTNPGSGKVQFF. Here the CDR3 DNA reads TGTGCCAGCACCAATCCGGGTAGCGGTAAAGTGCAGTTCTTC.

This clone was seen at least ten times. The V and J genes are TRBV5-1 and TRBJ1-4, with 8 bases that match TRBD1. The J segment lost 10 bases and the V segment lost 2 bases, leaving 4 bases of the junction unmatched. Germline values: CDR1 SGHRS, CDR2 YFSETQ. CDR3 length: 13 residues. The CDR3 DNA follows: TGCGCCAGCAGCTTAATTACAGGGGGAAAACTGTTTTTT. Protein product: CASSLITGGKLFF. The full variable domain, with the rest looked up from reference TRBV5-1 and TRBJ1-4, is KAGVTQTPRYLIKTRGQQVTLSCSPISGHRSVSWYQQTPGQGLQFLFEYFSETQRNKGNFPGRFSGRQFSNSRSEMNVSTLELGDSALYLCASSLITGGKLFFGSGTQLSVL.

In this sample, this clone turned up once. The chain has TRBV29-1 and TRBJ1-5; D gene uncertain. The CDR3 sequence is 14 residues long. V was clipped by 5 bases and J by 10 bases, with 21 bases between them. The V gene's germline CDR1 is SQVTM and CDR2 ANQGSEA. The DNA for the CDR3 is TGCAGCGTTCTGATTGACACCGTCGGTGGTCCCCAGCATTTT. Translated, it gives CSVLIDTVGGPQHF.

In its sample, this clone was seen once. The chain couples TRBV10-2 to TRBJ1-2; 9 nucleotides line up with TRBD1. CDR1 and CDR2 from the germline V gene are WSHSY and SAAADI. The J segment lost 6 bases and the V segment lost 2 bases, leaving 1 base of the junction unmatched. CDR3 length: 13 amino acids. This CDR3 reads CASSETGGDGYTF. DNA of the CDR3: TGCGCCAGCAGTGAGACAGGGGGCGATGGCTACACCTTC.

As regards this clone: One end of the junction fails to match germline, which may point to a read error. V and J are TRBV5-8 and TRBJ2-5; 7 bases agree with TRBD1. Germline CDR1 is SGHTS and CDR2 is YDEGEE. The CDR3 contains 18 residues. This chain's CDR3 is CASRLVEVWGQRQETQYF. DNA for the CDR3: TGTGCCAGCAGATTGGTGGAGGTCTGGGGACAGAGGCAAGAGACCCAGTACTTC.

The V call is TRBV2, the J call TRBJ1-2; D call uncertain. In germline, CDR1 is SNHLY, CDR2 FYNNEI. Trimming left V 6 bases short and J 1 base short, with 6 bases between. This CDR3 spans 12 amino acids. The CDR3 DNA follows: TGTGCCAGCAGCGCGGTTAACTATGGCTACACCTTC. As protein: CASSAVNYGYTF.

The rearrangement joins TRBV14 to TRBJ1-5; 9 positions match TRBD1. Germline values: CDR1 SGHDN, CDR2 FVKESK. Trimming cost V 1 base and J 6 bases; bases outside gene matches: 7. This CDR3 contains 16 residues. The chain's CDR3 is CASSQGGPGQGQPQHF. In DNA form, the CDR3 reads TGTGCCAGCAGCCAAGGGGGACCGGGACAGGGTCAGCCCCAGCATTTT.

The chain combines TRBV7-9 with TRBJ1-1, with D unresolved. Germline lookup yields CDR1 SEHNR and CDR2 FQNEAQ (reference sequence). Trimming shortened V by 0 bases and J by 4 bases, and 9 bases separated the two germline ends. The CDR3 sequence is 14 residues long. CDR3 sequence: CASSLAQVGTEAFF. The DNA for the CDR3 is TGTGCCAGCAGCTTAGCGCAGGTAGGCACTGAAGCTTTCTTT.

This clone was seen more than once but under ten times. V usage is TRBV7-3 and J usage is TRBJ1-3; D not certain. The CDR3 consists of 15 residues. CDR1 and CDR2 (germline): SGHTA, FQGTGA. Trimming shortened V by 5 bases and J by 3 bases, and 14 bases separated the two germline ends. For the CDR3, the DNA is TGTGCCAGCAGCCCTGATGGCATCCTTGGAAACACCATATATTTT. Its translation is CASSPDGILGNTIYF.

In this sample, this clone turned up a few times. CDR3 DNA: TGTGCCAGCTCTTGGGGGACTAGTTCGTACAATGAGCAGTTCTTC. Protein product: CASSWGTSSYNEQFF. The chain links TRBV18 to TRBJ2-1; 8 bases align to TRBD2. Germline values: CDR1 KGHSH, CDR2 LQKENI. With V trimmed by 6 bases and J by 4 bases, 8 bases remained unmatched. This CDR3 is 15 amino acids long.

The chain uses TRBV27 and TRBJ1-2, with 9 bases fitting TRBD1. J gave up 5 bases and V 6 bases, and 10 bases lay outside the gene matches. CDR3 length equals 15 residues. Looked up from germline, CDR1 is MNHEY and CDR2 is SMNVEV (reference sequence). CDR3 protein: CASRQNDRGKYGYTF. As DNA, the CDR3 is TGTGCCAGCAGACAGAACGACAGGGGGAAATATGGCTACACCTTC.

The chain couples TRBV7-2 to TRBJ1-6, with D uncertain. The CDR3 spans 13 residues. The germline V gene has CDR1 SGHTA and CDR2 FQGNSA. Trimming cost V 0 bases and J 8 bases, with 5 bases left between them. The CDR3 bases are TGTGCCAGCAGCTTAGCCGGGGATTCACCCCTCCACTTT. Residues: CASSLAGDSPLHF. Filled out from reference TRBV7-2 and TRBJ1-6, the complete variable domain reads GAGVSQSPSNKVTEKGKDVELRCDPISGHTALYWYRQSLGQGLEFLIYFQGNSAPDKSGLPSDRFSAERTGGSVSTLTIQRTQQEDSAVYLCASSLAGDSPLHFGNGTRLTVT.

The chain uses TRBV5-4 and TRBJ1-2; 8 nucleotides match TRBD1. The junction had 16 bases not matched to a gene; V was cut back by 5 bases and J by 13 bases. The germline V gene encodes CDR1 SGHNT and CDR2 YYREEE (reference sequence). The CDR3 has 14 residues. CDR3 sequence: CASRGDRGWDTGTF. CDR3 nucleotides: TGTGCCAGCAGGGGCGACAGGGGATGGGACACGGGCACCTTC.

DNA of the CDR3: TGCGCCAGCAGCCTCTCGACGGGACAAGAGACCCAGTACTTC. This encodes CASSLSTGQETQYF. The rearrangement links TRBV5-1 to TRBJ2-5, with D possibly TRBD2 on 5 matching bases. Germline values: CDR1 SGHRS, CDR2 YFSETQ. Trimming cost V 4 bases and J 2 bases, with 12 bases left between them. CDR3 length equals 14 residues.

The rearrangement links TRBV5-1 to TRBJ2-7; D is undetermined. Trimming removed 1 base from V and 2 bases from J, with 16 bases in between. The CDR3 contains 16 residues. Germline V gene sequence: CDR1 SGHRS, CDR2 YFSETQ. Here the CDR3 DNA reads TGCGCCAGCAGCTTGACCCCGGAGAGATCTACCTACGAGCAGTACTTC. It codes for CASSLTPERSTYEQYF.

A few counts support this clone. The chain recombines TRBV5-8 with TRBJ1-3; D might be TRBD1 (6 bases). The CDR3 spans 15 residues. Germline V gene sequence: CDR1 SGHTS, CDR2 YDEGEE. Trimming cost V 3 bases and J 4 bases, with 14 bases left between them. CDR3 sequence reads: CASSSRGMEGNTIYF. CDR3 DNA sequence: TGTGCCAGCAGCTCTAGGGGGATGGAGGGAAACACCATATATTTT.

The chain employs TRBV11-1 and TRBJ2-2; TRBD1 is a possible D gene (5 bases). There are 15 residues in the CDR3. Germline V gene sequence: CDR1 SGHAT, CDR2 FQDESV (reference sequence). V lost 1 base to trimming and J lost 4 bases, with 10 bases between them. This CDR3 is CASSLDGAGTGELFF. DNA of the CDR3: TGTGCCAGCAGCTTAGATGGGGCTGGCACCGGGGAGCTGTTTTTT.

The chain links TRBV28 to TRBJ2-2, with D perhaps matching TRBD2 (7 bases). The CDR3 loop spans 16 amino acids. Germline V gives CDR1 MDHEN, CDR2 SYDVKM. The V gene lost 2 bases and the J gene lost 5 bases, with 15 bases spanning the gap. The CDR3 reads CASSLGGARGTGELFF. CDR3 in DNA: TGTGCCAGCAGTTTAGGGGGGGCGCGGGGGACCGGGGAGCTGTTTTTT.

The chain carries TRBV25-1 and TRBJ2-2; 8 nucleotides agree with TRBD1. This CDR3 is 17 amino acids long. V was clipped by 6 bases and J by 7 bases; unmatched bases: 16. Per germline, CDR1 MGHDK and CDR2 SYGVNS. The CDR3 region is CASSPHMGRGRGGELFF. The CDR3 DNA sequence: TGTGCCAGCAGCCCCCATATGGGCAGGGGGCGGGGCGGGGAGCTGTTTTTT.

The rearrangement joins TRBV9 to TRBJ1-1; the D is unclear. Germline V lookup: CDR1 SGDLS, CDR2 YYNGEE. The V end was cut by 3 bases, the J end by 3 bases, with 9 bases between. The CDR3 runs 13 residues. The CDR3 DNA reads as TGTGCCAGCAGCGCACTTTTTTACACTGAAGCTTTCTTT. The encoded protein is CASSALFYTEAFF.

This clone appeared once. The chain uses TRBV5-1 and TRBJ2-4, with TRBD1 matching 7 bases. The germline gives CDR1 SGHRS, CDR2 YFSETQ. V dropped 4 bases and J dropped 0; count of bases not matched to a gene: 4. The CDR3 is made up of 15 amino acids. This CDR3 is CASSPRGLAKNIQYF. CDR3 coding DNA: TGCGCCAGCAGCCCGAGGGGGCTAGCCAAAAACATTCAGTACTTC.

Concerning this clone itself: The sample carries other DNA sequences with the same CDR3. The chain joins TRBV7-8 to TRBJ2-3, with 7 positions matching TRBD2. The V gene's germline CDR1 is SGHVS and CDR2 FQNEAQ. The junction had 4 bases not matched to a gene; V was cut back by 1 base and J by 6 bases. The CDR3 loop spans 14 amino acids. The CDR3 DNA reads as TGTGCCAGCAGCTTAGTCCTAGCGGCCGATACGCAGTATTTT. It translates to CASSLVLAADTQYF.

The chain uses TRBV4-2 and TRBJ1-1; D remains ambiguous. V lost 8 bases to trimming and J lost 3 bases, with 13 bases between them. The CDR3 extends over 13 amino acids. Germline assignment: CDR1 LGHNA and CDR2 YNFKEQ. This CDR3 reads CASADEEDTEAFF. In nucleotides, the CDR3 is TGTGCCAGCGCCGATGAAGAGGACACTGAAGCTTTCTTT.

The rearrangement joins TRBV6-5 to TRBJ1-5; 10 positions agree with TRBD1. J gave up 2 bases and V 6 bases, and 7 bases lay outside the gene matches. Germline loops: CDR1 MNHEY, CDR2 SVGAGI. This CDR3 spans 16 amino acids. CDR3 bases: TGTGCCAGCAGCTACACCGGGACAGGGGGCAATCAGCCCCAGCATTTT. Residues: CASSYTGTGGNQPQHF.

The CDR3 protein is CASSLDKFTDTQYF. The CDR3 coding sequence is TGTGCCAGCAGTTTGGACAAGTTCACAGATACGCAGTATTTT. V is TRBV6-1 and J is TRBJ2-3; possibly TRBD1 for D (5 bases). The CDR3 spans 14 residues. Deletions cut 5 bases from V and 2 bases from J, with 11 bases between. Looked up from germline, CDR1 is MNHNS and CDR2 is SASEGT.

This rearrangement joins TRBV2 to TRBJ1-3; 8 nucleotides agree with TRBD1. The germline CDR1 and CDR2 sequences are SNHLY and FYNNEI. Trimming took 4 bases from V and 4 from J; bases not matched to a gene: 6. The CDR3 loop spans 15 amino acids. The CDR3 protein is CASSAGGHYGNTIYF. CDR3 nucleotide sequence: TGTGCCAGCAGTGCAGGGGGCCATTACGGAAACACCATATATTTT.

This chain uses TRBV28 with TRBJ2-1, with 14 bases that match TRBD2. Germline V CDR1 and CDR2: MDHEN, SYDVKM. Trimming at V came to 4 bases and at J to 4 bases, leaving 6 bases not matched to a gene. The CDR3 sequence is 17 residues long. The CDR3 bases are TGTGCCAGCAGTTCTGAGACTAGCGGGGGGGGGTACAATGAGCAGTTCTTC. Its translation is CASSSETSGGGYNEQFF.

This clone was counted a single time. The V call is TRBV13, the J call TRBJ2-1, with D possibly being TRBD2 (6 bases). Trimming took 6 bases from V and 7 from J, leaving 16 bases between them. The germline V gene encodes CDR1 PRHDT and CDR2 FYEKMQ (reference sequence). This CDR3 has 14 residues. CDR3 sequence (DNA): TGTGCCAGCAGATTCAGGAGGGCGGCAAATGAGCAGTTCTTC. Translation gives CASRFRRAANEQFF.